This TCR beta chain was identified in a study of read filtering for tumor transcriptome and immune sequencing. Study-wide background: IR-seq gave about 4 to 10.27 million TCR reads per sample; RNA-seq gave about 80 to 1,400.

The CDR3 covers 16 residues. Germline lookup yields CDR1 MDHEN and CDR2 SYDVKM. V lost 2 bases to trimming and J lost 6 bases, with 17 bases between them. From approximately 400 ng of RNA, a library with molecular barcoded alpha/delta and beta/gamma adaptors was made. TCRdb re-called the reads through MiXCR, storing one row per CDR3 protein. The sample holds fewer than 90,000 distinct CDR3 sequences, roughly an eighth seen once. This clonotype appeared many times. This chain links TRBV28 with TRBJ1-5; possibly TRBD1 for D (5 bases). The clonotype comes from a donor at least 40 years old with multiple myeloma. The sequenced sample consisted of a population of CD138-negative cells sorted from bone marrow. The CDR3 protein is CASSLGGGPISQPQHF. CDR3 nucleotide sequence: TGTGCCAGCAGTTTAGGCGGGGGTCCTATAAGTCAGCCCCAGCATTTT.